This T cell receptor (beta chain) was identified in a study of T cell responses to AZD1222 COVID-19 vaccine. Pooling of second doses given at about 4 or about 12 weeks was done. On this clone: Antigen unknown.

The germline gives CDR1 MDHEN, CDR2 SYDVKM. Trimming left V 10 bases short and J 7 bases short, with 25 bases between. The CDR3 extends over 15 amino acids. Broader study findings: Scientists sampled the repertoires only once the peak T cell response had passed. Nearly half of spike-specific TCRs reportedly target variant regions that are unmutated in the B.1.351 and B.1.1.7 variants.

Only in-frame clones appear in the TCRdb table, and some are missing; sequencing was by immunoSEQ multiplex PCR. The data hold 120,000 to 150,000 clones, with more than 70% observed a single time. Source: peripheral blood, taken 28 days after the second AZD1222 dose. The receptor was derived from an adult who received the AZD1222 COVID-19 vaccine. V is TRBV28 and J is TRBJ2-5, with D tentatively TRBD1 (5 bases). The CDR3 DNA reads as TGTGCCACCGTTCCTCCTAGAACAGGTTTTGGGACCCAGTACTTC. Translation gives CATVPPRTGFGTQYF.